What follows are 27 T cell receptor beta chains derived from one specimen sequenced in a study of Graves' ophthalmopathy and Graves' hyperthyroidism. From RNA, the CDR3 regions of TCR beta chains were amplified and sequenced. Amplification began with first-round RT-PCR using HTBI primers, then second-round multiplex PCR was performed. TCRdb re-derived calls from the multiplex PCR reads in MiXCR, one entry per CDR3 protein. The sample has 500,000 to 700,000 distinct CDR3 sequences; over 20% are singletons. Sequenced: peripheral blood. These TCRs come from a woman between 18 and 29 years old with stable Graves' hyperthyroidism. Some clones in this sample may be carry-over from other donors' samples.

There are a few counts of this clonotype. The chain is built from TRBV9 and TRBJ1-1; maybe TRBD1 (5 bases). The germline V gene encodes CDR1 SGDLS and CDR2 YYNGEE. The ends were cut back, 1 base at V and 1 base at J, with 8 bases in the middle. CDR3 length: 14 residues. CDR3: CASSVMQGNTEAFF. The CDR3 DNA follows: TGTGCCAGCAGCGTAATGCAGGGGAACACTGAAGCTTTCTTT.

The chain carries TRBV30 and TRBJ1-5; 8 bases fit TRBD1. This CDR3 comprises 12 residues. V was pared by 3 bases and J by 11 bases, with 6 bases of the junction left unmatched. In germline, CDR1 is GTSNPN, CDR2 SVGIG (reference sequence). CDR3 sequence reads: CAWSQDRVTQHF. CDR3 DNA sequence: TGTGCCTGGAGCCAGGACAGGGTGACCCAGCATTTT.

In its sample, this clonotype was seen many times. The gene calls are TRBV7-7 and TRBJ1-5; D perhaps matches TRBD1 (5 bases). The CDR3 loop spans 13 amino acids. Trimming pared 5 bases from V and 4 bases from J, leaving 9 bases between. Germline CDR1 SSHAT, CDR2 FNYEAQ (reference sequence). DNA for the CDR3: TGTGCCAGCAGCCCGGACATAAATCAGCCCCAGCATTTT. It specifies CASSPDINQPQHF.

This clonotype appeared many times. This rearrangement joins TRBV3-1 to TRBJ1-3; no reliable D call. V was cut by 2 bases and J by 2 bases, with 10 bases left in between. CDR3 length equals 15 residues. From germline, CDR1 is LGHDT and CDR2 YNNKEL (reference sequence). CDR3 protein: CASSQPLSAGNTIYF. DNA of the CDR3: TGTGCCAGCAGCCAACCACTCTCCGCTGGAAACACCATATATTTT.

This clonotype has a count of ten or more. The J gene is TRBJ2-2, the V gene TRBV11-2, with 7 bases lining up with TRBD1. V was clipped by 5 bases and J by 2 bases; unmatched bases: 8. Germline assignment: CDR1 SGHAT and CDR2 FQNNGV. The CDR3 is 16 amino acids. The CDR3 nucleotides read TGTGCCAGCAGCCGTACGGGACAGACTAACACCGGGGAGCTGTTTTTT. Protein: CASSRTGQTNTGELFF.

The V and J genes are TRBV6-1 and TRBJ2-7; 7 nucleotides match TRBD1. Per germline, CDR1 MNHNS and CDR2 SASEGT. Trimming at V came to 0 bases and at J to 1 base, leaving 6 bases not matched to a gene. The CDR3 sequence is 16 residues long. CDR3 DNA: TGTGCCAGCAGTGAAGCAACCGGGACAGATTCCTACGAGCAGTACTTC. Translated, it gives CASSEATGTDSYEQYF.

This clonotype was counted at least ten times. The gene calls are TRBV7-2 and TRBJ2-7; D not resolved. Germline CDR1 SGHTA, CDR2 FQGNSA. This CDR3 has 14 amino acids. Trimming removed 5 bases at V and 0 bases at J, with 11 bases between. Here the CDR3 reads CASSRDPSSYEQYF. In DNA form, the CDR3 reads TGTGCCAGCAGCCGAGATCCCAGCTCCTACGAGCAGTACTTC. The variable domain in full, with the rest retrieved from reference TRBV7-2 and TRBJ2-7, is GAGVSQSPSNKVTEKGKDVELRCDPISGHTALYWYRQSLGQGLEFLIYFQGNSAPDKSGLPSDRFSAERTGGSVSTLTIQRTQQEDSAVYLCASSRDPSSYEQYFGPGTRLTVT.

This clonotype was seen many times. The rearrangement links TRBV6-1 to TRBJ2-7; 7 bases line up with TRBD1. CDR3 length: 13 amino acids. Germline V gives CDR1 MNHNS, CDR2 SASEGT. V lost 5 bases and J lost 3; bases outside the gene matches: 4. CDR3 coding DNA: TGTGCCAGCAGTAAAGGGGACAGCTACGAGCAGTACTTC. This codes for CASSKGDSYEQYF.

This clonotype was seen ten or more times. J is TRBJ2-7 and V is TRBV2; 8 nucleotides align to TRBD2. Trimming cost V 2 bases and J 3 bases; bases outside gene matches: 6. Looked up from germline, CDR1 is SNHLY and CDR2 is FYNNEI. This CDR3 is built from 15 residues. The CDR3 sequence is CASSEPAGVLYEQYF. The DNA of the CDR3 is TGTGCCAGCAGTGAACCAGCGGGGGTCCTCTACGAGCAGTACTTC.

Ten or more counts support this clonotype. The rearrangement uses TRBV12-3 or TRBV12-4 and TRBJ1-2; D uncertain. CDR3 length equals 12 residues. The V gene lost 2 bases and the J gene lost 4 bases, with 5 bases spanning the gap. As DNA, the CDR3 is TGTGCCAGCAGTTTACAGACCTATGGCTACACCTTC. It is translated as CASSLQTYGYTF.

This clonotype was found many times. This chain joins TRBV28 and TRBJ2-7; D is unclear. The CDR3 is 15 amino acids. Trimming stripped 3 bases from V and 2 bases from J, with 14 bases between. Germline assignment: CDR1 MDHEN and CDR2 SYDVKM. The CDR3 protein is CASSFQSSGTYEQYF. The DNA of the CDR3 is TGTGCCAGCAGTTTTCAATCTTCGGGCACCTACGAGCAGTACTTC.

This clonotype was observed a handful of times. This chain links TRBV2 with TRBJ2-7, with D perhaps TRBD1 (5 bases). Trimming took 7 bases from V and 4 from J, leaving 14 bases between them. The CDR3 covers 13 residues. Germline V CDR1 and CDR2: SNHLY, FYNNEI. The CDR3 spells CASTRRVLYEQYF. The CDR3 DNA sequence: TGTGCCAGCACACGCAGGGTCTTGTACGAGCAGTACTTC.

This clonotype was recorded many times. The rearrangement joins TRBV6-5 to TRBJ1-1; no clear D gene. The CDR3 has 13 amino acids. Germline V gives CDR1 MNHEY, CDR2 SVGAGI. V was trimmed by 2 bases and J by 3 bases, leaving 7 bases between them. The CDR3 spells CASSYIQDTEAFF. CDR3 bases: TGTGCCAGCAGTTACATCCAGGACACTGAAGCTTTCTTT.

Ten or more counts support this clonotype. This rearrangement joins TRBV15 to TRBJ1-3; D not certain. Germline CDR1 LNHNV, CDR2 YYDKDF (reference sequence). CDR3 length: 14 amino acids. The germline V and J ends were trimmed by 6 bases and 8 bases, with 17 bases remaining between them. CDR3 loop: CATSLRGRAHTIYF. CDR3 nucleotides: TGTGCCACCAGTTTGAGAGGGCGAGCGCACACCATATATTTT.

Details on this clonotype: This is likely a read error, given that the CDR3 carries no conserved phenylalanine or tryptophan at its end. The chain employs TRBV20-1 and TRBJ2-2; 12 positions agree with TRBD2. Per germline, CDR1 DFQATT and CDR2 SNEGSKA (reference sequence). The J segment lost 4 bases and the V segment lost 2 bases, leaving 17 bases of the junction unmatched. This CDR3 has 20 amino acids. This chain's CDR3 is CSARSLGETSGRVGTGELFY. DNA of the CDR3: TGCAGTGCTAGATCCTTAGGGGAGACTAGCGGGAGAGTGGGCACCGGGGAGCTGTTTTAT.

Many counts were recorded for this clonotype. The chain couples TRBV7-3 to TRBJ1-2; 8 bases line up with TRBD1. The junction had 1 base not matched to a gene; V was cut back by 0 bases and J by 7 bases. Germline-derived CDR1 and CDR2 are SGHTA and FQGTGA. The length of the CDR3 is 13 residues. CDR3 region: CASSLTTGVGYTF. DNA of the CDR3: TGTGCCAGCAGCTTAACGACAGGGGTTGGCTACACCTTC.

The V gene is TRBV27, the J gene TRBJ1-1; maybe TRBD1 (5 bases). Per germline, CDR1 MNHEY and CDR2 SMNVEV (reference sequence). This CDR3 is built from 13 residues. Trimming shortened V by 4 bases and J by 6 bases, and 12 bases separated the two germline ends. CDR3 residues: CASSSNRGPEAFF. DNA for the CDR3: TGTGCCAGCAGTTCAAACCGGGGCCCTGAAGCTTTCTTT.

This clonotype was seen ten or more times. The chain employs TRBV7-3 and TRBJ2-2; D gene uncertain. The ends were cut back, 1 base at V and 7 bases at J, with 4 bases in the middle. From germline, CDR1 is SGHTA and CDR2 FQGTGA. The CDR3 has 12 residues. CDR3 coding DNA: TGTGCCAGCAGCTTAATCGTCGGGGAGCTGTTTTTT. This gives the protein CASSLIVGELFF. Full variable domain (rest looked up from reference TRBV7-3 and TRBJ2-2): GAGVSQTPSNKVTEKGKYVELRCDPISGHTALYWYRQSLGQGPEFLIYFQGTGAADDSGLPNDRFFAVRPEGSVSTLKIQRTERGDSAVYLCASSLIVGELFFGEGSRLTVL.

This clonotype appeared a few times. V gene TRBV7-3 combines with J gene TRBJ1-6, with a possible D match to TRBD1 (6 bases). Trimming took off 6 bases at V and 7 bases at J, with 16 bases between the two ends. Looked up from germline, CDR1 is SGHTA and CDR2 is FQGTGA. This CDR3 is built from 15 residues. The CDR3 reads CASSLSGQPNSPLHF. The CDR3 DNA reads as TGTGCCAGCAGTTTGAGCGGACAGCCGAATTCACCCCTCCACTTT.

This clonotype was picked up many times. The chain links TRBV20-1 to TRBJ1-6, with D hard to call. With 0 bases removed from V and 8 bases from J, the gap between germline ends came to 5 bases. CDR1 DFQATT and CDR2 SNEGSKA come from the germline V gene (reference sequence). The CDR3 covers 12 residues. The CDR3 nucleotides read TGCAGTGCTAGAGATGGTTATTCACCCCTCCACTTT. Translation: CSARDGYSPLHF.

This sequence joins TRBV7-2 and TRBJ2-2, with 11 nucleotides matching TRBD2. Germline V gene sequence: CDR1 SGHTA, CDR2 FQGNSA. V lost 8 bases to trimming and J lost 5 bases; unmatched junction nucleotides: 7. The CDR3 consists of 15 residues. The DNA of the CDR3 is TGTGCCAGCCGACCGGGACTAGCGGAGACCGGGGAGCTGTTTTTT. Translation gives CASRPGLAETGELFF.

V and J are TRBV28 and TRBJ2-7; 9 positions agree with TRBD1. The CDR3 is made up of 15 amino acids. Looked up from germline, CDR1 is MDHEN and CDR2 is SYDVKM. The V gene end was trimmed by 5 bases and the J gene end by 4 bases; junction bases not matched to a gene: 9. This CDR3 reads CASSGAGTGFYEQYF. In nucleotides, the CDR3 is TGTGCCAGCAGTGGCGCCGGGACAGGGTTTTACGAGCAGTACTTC.

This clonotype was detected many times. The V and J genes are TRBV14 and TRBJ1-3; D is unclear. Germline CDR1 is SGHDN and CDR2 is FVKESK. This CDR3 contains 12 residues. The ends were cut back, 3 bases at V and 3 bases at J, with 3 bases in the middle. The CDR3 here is CASSQFGNTIYF. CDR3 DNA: TGTGCCAGCAGCCAGTTTGGAAACACCATATATTTT.

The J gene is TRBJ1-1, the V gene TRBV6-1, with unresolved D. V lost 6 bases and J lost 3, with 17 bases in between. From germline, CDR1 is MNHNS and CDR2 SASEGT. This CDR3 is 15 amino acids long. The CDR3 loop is CASSAPSDVDTEAFF. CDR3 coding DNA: TGTGCCAGCAGCGCACCCTCGGACGTAGACACTGAAGCTTTCTTT.

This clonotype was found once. CDR3 protein: CASTRQGVDSPLHF. CDR3 coding DNA: TGTGCCAGCACGCGACAGGGGGTGGATTCACCCCTCCACTTT. The chain couples TRBV6-7 to TRBJ1-6; 9 bases agree with TRBD1. TRBV6-7 is assigned to the ORF class and has an uncertain function. V shed 7 bases, J shed 8 bases, and the junction held 6 bases outside the gene matches. This CDR3 has 14 residues.

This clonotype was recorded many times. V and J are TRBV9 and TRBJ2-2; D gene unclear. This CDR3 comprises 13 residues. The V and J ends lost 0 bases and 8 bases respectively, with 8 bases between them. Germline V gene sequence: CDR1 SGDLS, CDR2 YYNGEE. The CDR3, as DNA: TGTGCCAGCAGCGTAGACCCCCGGGGGGAGCTGTTTTTT. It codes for CASSVDPRGELFF.

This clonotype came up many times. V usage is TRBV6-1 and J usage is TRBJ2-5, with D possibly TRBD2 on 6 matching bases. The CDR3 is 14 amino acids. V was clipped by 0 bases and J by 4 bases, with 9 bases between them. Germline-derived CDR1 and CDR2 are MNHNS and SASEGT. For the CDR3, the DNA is TGTGCCAGCAGTGAAGCCCGGGGGAGAGAGACCCAGTACTTC. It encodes CASSEARGRETQYF.